Listed here are 7 T cell receptor beta chains from one sample, sequenced in a study of metastatic and nonmetastatic thyroid tumors (dated by TCRdb to about 2020). No treatment had been received by any patient before thyroid surgery. Library method: PCR. The run used an Illumina HiSeq 4000. The public sequencing data were trimmed at Q25 with fastp and processed into clonotypes with MiXCR by TCRdb, which kept only in-frame beta chains. The sample has some 37,000 clones on record, around 20% of them singletons. Around a sixth of the sample rests with the top ten. Source material: blood. The origin of the receptors is a female donor with papillary thyroid cancer or a benign thyroid nodule (not recorded which). Some clones in this sample may be carry-over from other donors' samples.

This clone showed up just a few times. The rearrangement links TRBV19 to TRBJ1-5; TRBD1 matches at 9 bases. The junction had 1 base not matched to a gene; V was cut back by 1 base and J by 3 bases. The CDR3 is 15 residues long. The germline CDR1 and CDR2 sequences are LNHDA and SQIVND (reference sequence). CDR3 residues: CASSIGTGVNQPQHF. The CDR3 coding sequence is TGTGCCAGTAGTATAGGGACAGGGGTCAATCAGCCCCAGCATTTT.

The sample holds a few counts of this clone. A read error may explain this, as a much larger clone is one base away. The chain carries TRBV11-3 and TRBJ2-5; D unclear. This CDR3 contains 11 residues. CDR1 is SGHNT and CDR2 is YENEEA in the germline V gene. CDR3 protein: CASTLQETQYF. The CDR3 nucleotides are TGTGCCAGCACCTTACAAGAGACCCAGTACTTC.

Many counts were recorded for this clone. The V and J genes are TRBV5-1 and TRBJ2-4, with D tentatively TRBD1 (5 bases). The CDR3 extends over 14 amino acids. The germline V and J ends were trimmed by 4 bases and 1 base, with 9 bases remaining between them. CDR1 is SGHRS, CDR2 YFSETQ, per germline. The CDR3, as DNA: TGCGCCAGCAGCCCAGGGTCGGCCAAAAACATTCAGTACTTC. It translates to CASSPGSAKNIQYF.

This clone was observed a handful of times. CDR3 DNA sequence: TGTGCCAGCAGCTGGGTATTCGACATGGGGCTTAACACCATATATTTT. This gives the protein CASSWVFDMGLNTIYF. The chain employs TRBV27 and TRBJ1-3, with a weak D call TRBD1 (5 bases). The CDR3 is made up of 16 amino acids. The V end was cut by 6 bases, the J end by 7 bases, with 22 bases between. Germline V gene data show CDR1 as MNHEY and CDR2 as SMNVEV (reference sequence).

This chain connects TRBV5-8 to TRBJ1-1; 9 bases map to TRBD1. There are 14 residues in the CDR3. Trimming removed 4 bases from V and 7 bases from J; junction bases left unmatched: 8. CDR1 is SGHTS, CDR2 YDEGEE, per germline. CDR3: CASSPTGTGSEAFF. DNA of the CDR3: TGTGCCAGCAGCCCTACGGGGACAGGGAGTGAAGCTTTCTTT.

This clone was counted ten times or more. The gene calls are TRBV3-1 and TRBJ2-7; tentatively, D is TRBD1 (5 bases). CDR1 is LGHDT, CDR2 YNNKEL, per germline (reference sequence). V dropped 2 bases and J dropped 2 bases, with 13 bases sitting between them. This CDR3 spans 15 amino acids. CDR3 sequence: CASSQSLRGTYEQYF. In DNA, the CDR3 is TGTGCCAGCAGCCAATCTTTAAGGGGAACCTACGAGCAGTACTTC.

The table lists this clone with a few counts. The V gene is TRBV6-1, the J gene TRBJ1-3; D might be TRBD1 (5 bases). CDR3 length equals 12 residues. Germline CDR1 MNHNS, CDR2 SASEGT. V lost 11 bases and J lost 0, with 8 bases in between. CDR3 nucleotides: TGTGCCTCGGGGGTCTCTGGAAACACCATATATTTT. Amino acids: CASGVSGNTIYF.